Each of the 24 T cell receptor beta chains below was sequenced from the same sample in a study of T cell responses to AZD1222 COVID-19 vaccine. TCRdb keeps only in-frame clones here, not all; method: immunoSEQ multiplex PCR. The table lists 160,000 or so clones, 85% to 90% of them singletons. The material sequenced was peripheral blood, taken on day 0 of AZD1222 vaccination. These receptors all stem from an adult in good health.

V gene TRBV7-3 combines with J gene TRBJ2-7; the D gene is possibly TRBD1 (5 bases). V lost 0 bases, J lost 0 bases, and 9 bases lay in between. The CDR3 has 15 residues. Germline V lookup: CDR1 SGHTA, CDR2 FQGTGA. DNA of the CDR3: TGTGCCAGCAGCTTAACAAACAGGAGCTCCTACGAGCAGTACTTC. Amino acid sequence: CASSLTNRSSYEQYF.

V gene TRBV5-5 combines with J gene TRBJ2-2; TRBD1 is a possible D gene (5 bases). V lost 4 bases, J lost 2 bases, and 12 bases lay in between. Germline assignment: CDR1 SGHKS and CDR2 YYEKEE (reference sequence). The CDR3 loop spans 15 amino acids. In DNA, the CDR3 is TGTGCCAGCAGCCGGGCGCAGGGTAACACCGGGGAGCTGTTTTTT. Encoded protein: CASSRAQGNTGELFF. The entire variable domain, with the rest obtained from reference TRBV5-5 and TRBJ2-2, is as follows: DAGVTQSPTHLIKTRGQQVTLRCSPISGHKSVSWYQQVLGQGPQFIFQYYEKEERGRGNFPDRFSARQFPNYSSELNVNALLLGDSALYLCASSRAQGNTGELFFGEGSRLTVL.

The chain couples TRBV29-1 to TRBJ1-2; D may be TRBD1 (5 bases). Trimming left V 6 bases short and J 4 bases short, with 12 bases between. The CDR3 loop spans 12 amino acids. Germline CDR1 SQVTM, CDR2 ANQGSEA. The DNA for the CDR3 is TGCAGCGTCATCCCTGACAGCTATGGCTACACCTTC. This sequence encodes CSVIPDSYGYTF.

The genes are TRBV11-2 and TRBJ1-2, with TRBD1 identical over 10 bases. The J segment lost 5 bases and the V segment lost 5 bases, leaving 5 bases of the junction unmatched. The CDR3 length is 14 residues. The germline CDR1 and CDR2 sequences are SGHAT and FQNNGV. This CDR3 is CASSRWTGGYGYTF. CDR3 coding DNA: TGTGCCAGCAGCCGGTGGACAGGGGGGTATGGCTACACCTTC.

The rearrangement uses TRBV11-2 and TRBJ2-2, with no clear D. Germline-derived CDR1 and CDR2 are SGHAT and FQNNGV. The V end was cut by 5 bases, the J end by 7 bases, with 5 bases between. The CDR3 runs to 11 residues. The CDR3 spells CASSEGGELFF. In DNA, the CDR3 is TGTGCCAGCAGCGAAGGCGGGGAGCTGTTTTTT. Full variable domain (remainder filled in from reference TRBV11-2 and TRBJ2-2): EAGVAQSPRYKIIEKRQSVAFWCNPISGHATLYWYQQILGQGPKLLIQFQNNGVVDDSQLPKDRFSAERLKGVDSTLKIQPAKLEDSAVYLCASSEGGELFFGEGSRLTVL.

The chain joins TRBV10-3 to TRBJ1-4, with D hard to call. This CDR3 has 17 residues. Per germline, CDR1 ENHRY and CDR2 SYGVKD. V shed 3 bases and J shed 3 bases, with 17 bases lying between them. The chain's CDR3 is CAISERDPSAPNEKLFF. CDR3 sequence (DNA): TGTGCCATCAGTGAAAGAGACCCATCCGCACCTAATGAAAAACTGTTTTTT.

This chain joins TRBV7-8 and TRBJ2-7; D unclear. V was pared by 1 base and J by 2 bases, with 6 bases between. CDR3 length equals 13 residues. CDR1 and CDR2 from the germline V gene are SGHVS and FQNEAQ. The CDR3 DNA sequence: TGTGCCAGCAGCTTAGGAGAGGCCTACGAGCAGTACTTC. Residues: CASSLGEAYEQYF.

As regards this clone: The sample contains more than one DNA sequence encoding this CDR3. CDR3 nucleotide sequence: TGTGCCAGCAGCTTAGGGGATTTCTCCTACAATGAGCAGTTCTTC. This gives the protein CASSLGDFSYNEQFF. The chain joins TRBV11-1 to TRBJ2-1, with D uncertain. V shed 1 base and J shed 0 bases, with 7 bases lying between them. CDR1 and CDR2 (germline): SGHAT, FQDESV (reference sequence). The CDR3 loop spans 15 amino acids.

This CDR3 is CASRKSSGNTIYF. DNA for the CDR3: TGCGCCAGCCGGAAGAGCTCTGGAAACACCATATATTTT. The rearrangement links TRBV5-1 to TRBJ1-3; D remains unclear. Germline lookup yields CDR1 SGHRS and CDR2 YFSETQ. V was clipped by 7 bases and J by 0 bases, with 8 bases between them. The CDR3 totals 13 residues.

This chain joins TRBV28 and TRBJ2-7, with 9 nucleotides matching TRBD2. V dropped 6 bases and J dropped 1; count of bases not matched to a gene: 10. The CDR3 totals 16 residues. Germline CDR1 reads MDHEN; CDR2 reads SYDVKM. The CDR3 spells CASSRRGGGISYEQYF. CDR3 sequence (DNA): TGTGCCAGCAGCCGGCGGGGGGGAGGGATATCCTACGAGCAGTACTTC.

The chain recombines TRBV6-5 with TRBJ1-1; 7 bases are shared with TRBD1. CDR3 length: 15 residues. Germline loops: CDR1 MNHEY, CDR2 SVGAGI. CDR3 coding DNA: TGTGCTTCCCGGGCAGCCGTAGTGAAGGGGGCCGAAGCTTTCTTT. Its protein product is CASRAAVVKGAEAFF.

V is TRBV9 and J is TRBJ2-2; weak D call: TRBD2 (5 bases). The germline V gene encodes CDR1 SGDLS and CDR2 YYNGEE. The ends were cut back, 3 bases at V and 4 bases at J, with 16 bases in the middle. This CDR3 region has 16 residues. The CDR3 region has the DNA TGTGCCAGCAGCGGAAGTAGCGCCACGGTCACCGGGGAGCTGTTTTTT. It is translated as CASSGSSATVTGELFF.

The chain joins TRBV18 to TRBJ2-7; 11 bases line up with TRBD2. CDR1 KGHSH and CDR2 LQKENI come from the germline V gene. V lost 3 bases to trimming and J lost 1 base; unmatched junction nucleotides: 8. The CDR3 totals 17 residues. The CDR3 sequence: CASSPRGTSGISYEQYF. For the CDR3, the DNA is TGTGCCAGCTCACCCCGCGGGACTAGCGGAATTTCCTACGAGCAGTACTTC.

This clone is a singleton in its sample. The V call is TRBV7-9, the J call TRBJ1-6, with D unresolved. Trimming stripped 7 bases from V and 0 bases from J, with 16 bases between. Germline assignment: CDR1 SEHNR and CDR2 FQNEAQ (reference sequence). CDR3 length: 17 residues. This CDR3 reads CASMQSLPSSYNSPLHF. The CDR3 DNA reads as TGTGCCAGCATGCAGTCCCTCCCAAGCTCCTATAATTCACCCCTCCACTTT.

This clone has a single count. The chain uses TRBV19 and TRBJ2-7; 8 bases line up with TRBD1. V lost 4 bases and J lost 1; bases outside the gene matches: 6. The germline V gene has CDR1 LNHDA and CDR2 SQIVND (reference sequence). The CDR3 sequence is 15 residues long. DNA of the CDR3: TGTGCCAGTAGTACTACCGGGACAGGTTCCTACGAGCAGTACTTC. Its translation is CASSTTGTGSYEQYF.

V gene TRBV11-2 combines with J gene TRBJ2-3; 11 nucleotides match TRBD2. Germline assignment: CDR1 SGHAT and CDR2 FQNNGV. V dropped 5 bases and J dropped 5; count of bases not matched to a gene: 9. The CDR3 totals 16 residues. The CDR3 protein is CASSLLGTSGIDTQYF. The CDR3 region has the DNA TGTGCCAGCAGCCTCCTCGGGACTAGCGGAATAGATACGCAGTATTTT.

In its sample, this clone was seen a few times. This chain joins TRBV19 and TRBJ2-7, with TRBD1 as a possible D gene (6 bases). CDR1 and CDR2 (germline): LNHDA, SQIVND (reference sequence). V lost 5 bases and J 0 bases, leaving 11 bases between the germline ends. The CDR3 has 14 residues. CDR3 loop: CASSLQGSSYEQYF. The DNA of the CDR3 is TGTGCCAGTAGTCTCCAGGGGAGCTCCTACGAGCAGTACTTC.

The gene calls are TRBV27 and TRBJ2-7; 8 bases match TRBD2. Trimming took 6 bases from V and 7 from J; bases not matched to a gene: 14. Germline V gene lookup returns CDR1 MNHEY and CDR2 SMNVEV (reference sequence). This CDR3 is built from 15 residues. CDR3 sequence reads: CASSILAAGAGEQYF. CDR3 in DNA: TGTGCCAGCAGCATCCTTGCAGCGGGAGCGGGAGAGCAGTACTTC.

The chain is built from TRBV12-3 or TRBV12-4 and TRBJ1-3; D remains ambiguous. Trimming stripped 5 bases from V and 4 bases from J, with 9 bases between. The CDR3 is 13 amino acids. The CDR3 here is CASSLQSGNTIYF. CDR3 in DNA: TGTGCCAGCAGTCTTCAGTCCGGAAACACCATATATTTT.

This rearrangement joins TRBV18 to TRBJ2-7, with 8 bases aligning to TRBD2. CDR1 and CDR2 from the germline V gene are KGHSH and LQKENI. V lost 0 bases and J lost 4; bases outside the gene matches: 5. This CDR3 comprises 15 residues. DNA for the CDR3: TGTGCCAGCTCACCACCGACCGGGAGGGGGTACGAGCAGTACTTC. Its translation: CASSPPTGRGYEQYF.

The V and J genes are TRBV18 and TRBJ2-3; 12 bases match TRBD2. The junction had 5 bases not matched to a gene; V was cut back by 6 bases and J by 1 base. Germline values: CDR1 KGHSH, CDR2 LQKENI. This CDR3 is built from 16 residues. CDR3 sequence: CASSSTSGGGTDTQYF. The CDR3 DNA reads TGTGCCAGCTCGTCGACTAGCGGGGGAGGCACAGATACGCAGTATTTT.

The J gene is TRBJ1-2, the V gene TRBV2, with D tentatively TRBD1 (5 bases). The germline gives CDR1 SNHLY, CDR2 FYNNEI. The CDR3 spans 14 residues. Trimming took off 6 bases at V and 6 bases at J, with 17 bases between the two ends. CDR3 amino acids: CASSETRQPNGYTF. The DNA for the CDR3 is TGTGCCAGCAGCGAGACCCGACAGCCAAATGGCTACACCTTC. The full variable domain, in which reference TRBV2 and TRBJ1-2 provide the parts outside the CDR3, is EPEVTQTPSHQVTQMGQEVILRCVPISNHLYFYWYRQILGQKVEFLVSFYNNEISEKSEIFDDQFSVERPDGSNFTLKIRSTKLEDSAMYFCASSETRQPNGYTFGSGTRLTVV.

V usage is TRBV5-4 and J usage is TRBJ2-5; tentatively, D is TRBD2 (5 bases). Germline CDR1 reads SGHNT; CDR2 reads YYREEE (reference sequence). Deletions cut 2 bases from V and 3 bases from J, with 11 bases between. The CDR3 extends over 14 amino acids. The CDR3 sequence: CASSFSLGKETQYF. In DNA form, the CDR3 reads TGTGCCAGCAGCTTTTCACTAGGCAAAGAGACCCAGTACTTC.

The rearrangement uses TRBV28 and TRBJ1-5; D not resolved. The V end lost 3 bases, the J end lost 4 bases, and 7 bases lay between the germline ends. CDR3 length: 13 residues. Germline loops: CDR1 MDHEN, CDR2 SYDVKM. The CDR3 DNA follows: TGTGCCAGCAGTTTCGCCAGGAATCAGCCCCAGCATTTT. It encodes CASSFARNQPQHF.